The subject of this entry is one TCR beta chain. The data were taken from a study of blood T cell repertoires in COVID-19. Study in general: The study drew acute and convalescent COVID-19 samples from the United States, Italy and Spain.

Profiling relied on immunoSEQ multiplex PCR, and the TCRdb table lists in-frame clones only, not all of them. The sample has fewer than 250,000 clones; around 85% are singletons. The CDR3 is 16 amino acids. The germline V gene encodes CDR1 MNHEY and CDR2 SVGAGI. The ends lost 0 bases at V and 7 bases at J; junction bases unmatched: 9. What was sequenced was peripheral blood. The V and J genes are TRBV6-5 and TRBJ2-1; 7 bases agree with TRBD2. The sequence derives from a man between 35 and 55 years old with acute or convalescent COVID-19. The CDR3 DNA reads as TGTGCCAGCAGTTACTCGGGAGGGACGCTAGGGAATGAGCAGTTCTTC. It yields the protein CASSYSGGTLGNEQFF.